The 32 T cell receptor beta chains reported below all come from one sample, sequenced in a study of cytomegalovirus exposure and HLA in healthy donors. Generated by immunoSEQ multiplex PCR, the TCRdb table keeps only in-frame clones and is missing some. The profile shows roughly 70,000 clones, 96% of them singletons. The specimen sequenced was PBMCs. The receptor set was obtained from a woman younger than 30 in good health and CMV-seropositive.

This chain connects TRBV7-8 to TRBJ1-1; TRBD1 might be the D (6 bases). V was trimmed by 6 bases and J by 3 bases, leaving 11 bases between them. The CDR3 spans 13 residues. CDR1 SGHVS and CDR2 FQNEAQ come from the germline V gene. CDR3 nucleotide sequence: TGTGCCAGCAGTGGGGACATAGACACTGAAGCTTTCTTT. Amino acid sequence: CASSGDIDTEAFF.

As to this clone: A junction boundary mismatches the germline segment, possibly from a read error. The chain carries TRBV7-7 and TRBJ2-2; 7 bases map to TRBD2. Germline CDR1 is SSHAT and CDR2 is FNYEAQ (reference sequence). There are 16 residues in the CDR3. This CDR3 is CASSSVLSGKAGELFF. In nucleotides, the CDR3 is TGTGCTAGCAGCTCAGTCCTAAGCGGGAAGGCCGGGGAGCTGTTTTTT.

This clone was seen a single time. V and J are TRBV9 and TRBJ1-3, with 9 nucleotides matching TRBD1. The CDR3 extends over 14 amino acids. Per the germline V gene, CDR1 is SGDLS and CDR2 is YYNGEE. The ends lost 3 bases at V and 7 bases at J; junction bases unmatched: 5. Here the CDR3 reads CASSETQGANTIYF. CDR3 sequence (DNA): TGTGCCAGCAGCGAGACACAGGGGGCGAACACCATATATTTT.

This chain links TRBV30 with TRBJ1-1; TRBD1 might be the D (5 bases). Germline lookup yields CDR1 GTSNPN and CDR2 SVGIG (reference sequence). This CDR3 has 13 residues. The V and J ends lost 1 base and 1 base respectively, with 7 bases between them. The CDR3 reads CAWSARENTEAFF. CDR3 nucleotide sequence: TGTGCCTGGAGTGCCAGGGAGAACACTGAAGCTTTCTTT.

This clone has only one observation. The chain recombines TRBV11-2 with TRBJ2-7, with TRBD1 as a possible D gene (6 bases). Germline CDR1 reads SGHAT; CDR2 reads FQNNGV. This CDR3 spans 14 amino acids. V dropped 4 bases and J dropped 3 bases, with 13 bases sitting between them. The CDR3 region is CASSYTGTIYEQYF. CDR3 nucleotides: TGTGCCAGCAGCTATACCGGGACAATCTACGAGCAGTACTTC.

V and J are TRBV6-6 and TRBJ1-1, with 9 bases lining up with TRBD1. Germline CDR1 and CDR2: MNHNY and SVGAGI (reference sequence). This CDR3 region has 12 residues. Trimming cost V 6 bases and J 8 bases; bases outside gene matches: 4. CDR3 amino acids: CASSPQGAEAFF. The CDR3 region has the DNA TGTGCCAGCAGCCCACAGGGGGCGGAAGCTTTCTTT.

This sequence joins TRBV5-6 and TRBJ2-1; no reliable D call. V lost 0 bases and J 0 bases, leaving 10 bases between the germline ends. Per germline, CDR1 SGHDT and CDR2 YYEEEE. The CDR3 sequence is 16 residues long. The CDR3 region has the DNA TGTGCCAGCAGCTTGGTCGGTCGGAGCTCCTACAATGAGCAGTTCTTC. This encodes CASSLVGRSSYNEQFF.

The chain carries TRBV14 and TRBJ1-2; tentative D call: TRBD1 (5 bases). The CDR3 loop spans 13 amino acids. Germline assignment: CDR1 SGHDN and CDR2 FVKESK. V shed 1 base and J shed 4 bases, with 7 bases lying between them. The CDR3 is CASSQVGAYGYTF. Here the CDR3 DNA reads TGTGCCAGCAGCCAAGTAGGGGCCTATGGCTACACCTTC.

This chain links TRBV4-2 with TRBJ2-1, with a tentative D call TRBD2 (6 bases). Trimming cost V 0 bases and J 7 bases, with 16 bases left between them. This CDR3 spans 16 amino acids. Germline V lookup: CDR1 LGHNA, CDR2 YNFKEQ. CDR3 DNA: TGTGCCAGCAGCCAAGATGGGGCGAGTGCGGGGAATGAGCAGTTCTTC. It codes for CASSQDGASAGNEQFF.

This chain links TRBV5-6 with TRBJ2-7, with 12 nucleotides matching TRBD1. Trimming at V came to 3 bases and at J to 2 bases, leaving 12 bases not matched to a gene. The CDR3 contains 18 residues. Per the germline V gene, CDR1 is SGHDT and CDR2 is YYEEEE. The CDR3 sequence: CASSSPLGQGAKPYEQYF. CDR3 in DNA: TGTGCCAGCAGCTCCCCCTTGGGACAGGGGGCCAAACCCTACGAGCAGTACTTC.

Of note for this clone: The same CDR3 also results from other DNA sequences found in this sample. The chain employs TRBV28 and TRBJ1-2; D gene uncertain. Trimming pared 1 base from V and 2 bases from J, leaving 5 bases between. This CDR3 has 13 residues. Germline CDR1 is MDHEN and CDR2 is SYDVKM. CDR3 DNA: TGTGCCAGCAGTTTATTATCCAACTATGGCTACACCTTC. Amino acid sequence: CASSLLSNYGYTF.

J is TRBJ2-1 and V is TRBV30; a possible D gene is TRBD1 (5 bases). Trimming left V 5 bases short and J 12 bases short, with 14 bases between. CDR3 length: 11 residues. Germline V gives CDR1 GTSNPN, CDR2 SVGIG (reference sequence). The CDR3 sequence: CAWASLRVQFF. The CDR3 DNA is TGTGCCTGGGCATCCCTCAGGGTGCAGTTCTTC.

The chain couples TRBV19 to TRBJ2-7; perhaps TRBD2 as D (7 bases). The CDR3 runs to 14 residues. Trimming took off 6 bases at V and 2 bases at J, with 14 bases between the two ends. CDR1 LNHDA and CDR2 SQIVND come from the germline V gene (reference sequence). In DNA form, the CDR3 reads TGTGCCAGTAGCTCAGGGAGGGGGGCCTACGAGCAGTACTTC. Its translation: CASSSGRGAYEQYF.

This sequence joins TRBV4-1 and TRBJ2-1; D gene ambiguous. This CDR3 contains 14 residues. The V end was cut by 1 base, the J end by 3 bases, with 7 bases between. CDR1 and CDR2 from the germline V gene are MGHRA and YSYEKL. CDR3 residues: CASSQGSNYNEQFF. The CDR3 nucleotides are TGCGCCAGCAGCCAAGGGTCTAACTACAATGAGCAGTTCTTC.

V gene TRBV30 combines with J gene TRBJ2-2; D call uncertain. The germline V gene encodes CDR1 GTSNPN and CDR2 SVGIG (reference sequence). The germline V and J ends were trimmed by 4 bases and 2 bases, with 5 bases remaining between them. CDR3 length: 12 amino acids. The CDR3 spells CAWNYNTGELFF. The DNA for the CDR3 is TGTGCCTGGAATTATAACACCGGGGAGCTGTTTTTT.

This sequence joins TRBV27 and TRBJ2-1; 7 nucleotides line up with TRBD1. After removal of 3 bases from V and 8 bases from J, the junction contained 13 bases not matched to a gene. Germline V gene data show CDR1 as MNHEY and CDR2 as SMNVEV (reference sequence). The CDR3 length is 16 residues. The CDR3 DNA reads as TGTGCCAGCAGTTTCACCGGGACAGCACTCCGTCATGAGCAGTTCTTC. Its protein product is CASSFTGTALRHEQFF.

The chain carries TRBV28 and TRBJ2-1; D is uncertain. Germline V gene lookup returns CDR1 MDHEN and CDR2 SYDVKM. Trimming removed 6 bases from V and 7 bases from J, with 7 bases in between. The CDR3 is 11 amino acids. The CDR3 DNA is TGTGCCAGCAGCCCATTGAATGAGCAGTTCTTC. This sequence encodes CASSPLNEQFF. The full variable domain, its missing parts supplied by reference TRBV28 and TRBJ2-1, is DVKVTQSSRYLVKRTGEKVFLECVQDMDHENMFWYRQDPGLGLRLIYFSYDVKMKEKGDIPEGYSVSREKKERFSLILESASTNQTSMYLCASSPLNEQFFGPGTRLTVL.

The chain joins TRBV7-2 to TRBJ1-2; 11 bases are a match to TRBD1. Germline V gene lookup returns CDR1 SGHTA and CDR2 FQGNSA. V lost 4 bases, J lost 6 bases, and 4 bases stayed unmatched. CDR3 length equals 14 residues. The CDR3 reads CASSSGQGVNGYTF. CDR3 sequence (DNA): TGTGCCAGCAGCTCGGGACAGGGGGTAAATGGCTACACCTTC.

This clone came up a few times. DNA for the CDR3: TGCGCCAGCAGCCTACGGACAGGAAGTACTGAAGCTTTCTTT. It translates to CASSLRTGSTEAFF. The V gene is TRBV4-3, the J gene TRBJ1-1; TRBD1 agrees at 7 bases. Germline V gene sequence: CDR1 LGHNA, CDR2 YSLEER. This CDR3 spans 14 amino acids. V lost 4 bases and J lost 5; bases outside the gene matches: 7.

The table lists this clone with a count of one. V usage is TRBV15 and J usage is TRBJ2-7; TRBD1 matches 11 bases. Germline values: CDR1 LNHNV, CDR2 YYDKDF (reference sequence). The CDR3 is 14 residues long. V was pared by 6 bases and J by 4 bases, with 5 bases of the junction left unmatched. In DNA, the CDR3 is TGTGCCACCAGTCCAGGGACAGGGGGGTACGAGCAGTACTTC. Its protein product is CATSPGTGGYEQYF.

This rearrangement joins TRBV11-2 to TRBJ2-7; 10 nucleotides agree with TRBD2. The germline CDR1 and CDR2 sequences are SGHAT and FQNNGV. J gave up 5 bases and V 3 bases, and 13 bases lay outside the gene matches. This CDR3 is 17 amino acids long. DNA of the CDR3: TGTGCCAGCAGCTTCGGACTAGCGGTGTCCCCGAGGGACGAGCAGTACTTC. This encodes CASSFGLAVSPRDEQYF.

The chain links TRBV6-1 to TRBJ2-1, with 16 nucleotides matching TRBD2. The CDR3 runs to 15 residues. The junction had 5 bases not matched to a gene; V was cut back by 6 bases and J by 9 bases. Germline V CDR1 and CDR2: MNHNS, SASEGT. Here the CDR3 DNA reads TGTGCCAGCAGGGGGACTAGCGGGAGGGCCGGTGAGCAGTTCTTC. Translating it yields CASRGTSGRAGEQFF.

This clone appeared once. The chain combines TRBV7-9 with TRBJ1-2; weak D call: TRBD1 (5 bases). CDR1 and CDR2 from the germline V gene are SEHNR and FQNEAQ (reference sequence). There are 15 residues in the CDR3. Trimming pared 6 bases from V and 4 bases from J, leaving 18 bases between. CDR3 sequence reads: CASRPGGVVPYGYTF. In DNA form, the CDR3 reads TGTGCCAGCAGACCTGGGGGGGTTGTCCCCTATGGCTACACCTTC.

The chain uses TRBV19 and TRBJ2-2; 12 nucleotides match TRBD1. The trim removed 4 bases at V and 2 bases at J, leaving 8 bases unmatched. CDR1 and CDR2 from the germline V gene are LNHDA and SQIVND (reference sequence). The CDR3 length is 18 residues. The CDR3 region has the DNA TGTGCCAGTAGTAATATCGGGACAGGGGGCGCCAACACCGGGGAGCTGTTTTTT. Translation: CASSNIGTGGANTGELFF. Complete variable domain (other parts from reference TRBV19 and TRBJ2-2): DGGITQSPKYLFRKEGQNVTLSCEQNLNHDAMYWYRQDPGQGLRLIYYSQIVNDFQKGDIAEGYSVSREKKESFPLTVTSAQKNPTAFYLCASSNIGTGGANTGELFFGEGSRLTVL.

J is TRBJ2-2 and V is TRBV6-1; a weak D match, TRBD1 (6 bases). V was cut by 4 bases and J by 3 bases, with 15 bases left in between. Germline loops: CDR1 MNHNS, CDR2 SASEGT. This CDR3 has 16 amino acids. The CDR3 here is CASSAEQGLDTGELFF. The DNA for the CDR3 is TGTGCCAGCAGTGCAGAACAGGGATTAGACACCGGGGAGCTGTTTTTT.

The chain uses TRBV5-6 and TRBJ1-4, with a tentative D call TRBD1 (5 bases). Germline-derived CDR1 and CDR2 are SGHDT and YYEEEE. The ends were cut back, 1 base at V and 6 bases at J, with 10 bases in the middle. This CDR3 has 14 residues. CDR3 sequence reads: CASSLSGRYEKLFF. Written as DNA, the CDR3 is TGTGCCAGCAGCTTGTCAGGGAGGTATGAAAAACTGTTTTTT.

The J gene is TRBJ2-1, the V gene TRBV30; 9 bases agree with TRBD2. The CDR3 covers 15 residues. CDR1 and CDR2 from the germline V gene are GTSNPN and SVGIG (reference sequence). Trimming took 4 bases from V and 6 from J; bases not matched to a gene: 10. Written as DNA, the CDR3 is TGTGCCTGGAAAGGGTGGGGCGGGAGGGCCAATGAGCAGTTCTTC. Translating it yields CAWKGWGGRANEQFF.

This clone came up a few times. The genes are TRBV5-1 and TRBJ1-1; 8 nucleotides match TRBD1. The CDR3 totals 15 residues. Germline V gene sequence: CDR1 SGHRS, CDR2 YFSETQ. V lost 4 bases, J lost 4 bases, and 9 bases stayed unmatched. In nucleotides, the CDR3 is TGCGCCAGCAGCCCCGGACAGGGCCGTTTCACTGAAGCTTTCTTT. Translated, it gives CASSPGQGRFTEAFF. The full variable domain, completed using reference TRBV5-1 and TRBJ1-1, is KAGVTQTPRYLIKTRGQQVTLSCSPISGHRSVSWYQQTPGQGLQFLFEYFSETQRNKGNFPGRFSGRQFSNSRSEMNVSTLELGDSALYLCASSPGQGRFTEAFFGQGTRLTVV.

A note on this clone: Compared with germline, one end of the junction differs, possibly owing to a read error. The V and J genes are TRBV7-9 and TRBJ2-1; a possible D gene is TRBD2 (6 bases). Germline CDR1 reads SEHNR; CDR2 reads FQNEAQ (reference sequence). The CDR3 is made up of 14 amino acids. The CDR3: CASSIAGAGNEQFF. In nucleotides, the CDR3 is TGTGCCAGCAGCATAGCCGGTGCGGGGAATGAGCAGTTCTTC.

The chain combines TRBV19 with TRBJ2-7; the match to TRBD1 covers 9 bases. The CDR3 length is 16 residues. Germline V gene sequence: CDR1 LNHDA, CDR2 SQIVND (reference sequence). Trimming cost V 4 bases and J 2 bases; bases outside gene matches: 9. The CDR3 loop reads CASSTIPGQGTYEQYF. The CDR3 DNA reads TGTGCCAGTAGTACAATACCGGGACAGGGTACCTACGAGCAGTACTTC.

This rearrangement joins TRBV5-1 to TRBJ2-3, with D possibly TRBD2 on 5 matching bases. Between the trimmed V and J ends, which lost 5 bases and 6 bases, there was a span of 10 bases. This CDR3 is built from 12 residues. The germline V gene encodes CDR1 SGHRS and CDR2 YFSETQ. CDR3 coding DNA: TGCGCCAGCAGTCCAATAGCGGATACGCAGTATTTT. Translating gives CASSPIADTQYF.

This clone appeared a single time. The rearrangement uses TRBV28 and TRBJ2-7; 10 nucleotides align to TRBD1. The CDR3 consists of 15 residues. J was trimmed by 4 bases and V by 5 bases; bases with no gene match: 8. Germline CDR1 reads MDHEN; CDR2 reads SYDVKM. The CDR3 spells CASSGRDRGIYEQYF. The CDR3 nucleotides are TGTGCCAGCAGTGGACGGGACAGGGGAATTTACGAGCAGTACTTC.